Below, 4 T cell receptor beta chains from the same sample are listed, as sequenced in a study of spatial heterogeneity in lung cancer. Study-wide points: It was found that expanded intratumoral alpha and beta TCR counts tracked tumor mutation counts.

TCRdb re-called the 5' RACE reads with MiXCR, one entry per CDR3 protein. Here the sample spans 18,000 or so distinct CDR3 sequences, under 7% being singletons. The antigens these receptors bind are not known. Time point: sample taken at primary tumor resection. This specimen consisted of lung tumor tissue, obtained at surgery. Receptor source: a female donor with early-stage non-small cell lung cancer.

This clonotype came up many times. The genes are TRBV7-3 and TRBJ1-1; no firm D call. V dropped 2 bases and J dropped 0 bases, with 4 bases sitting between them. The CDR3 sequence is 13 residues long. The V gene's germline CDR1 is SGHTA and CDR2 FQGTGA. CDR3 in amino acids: CASSLVMNTEAFF. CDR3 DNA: TGTGCCAGCAGCTTAGTCATGAACACTGAAGCTTTCTTT. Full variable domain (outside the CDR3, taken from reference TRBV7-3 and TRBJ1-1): GAGVSQTPSNKVTEKGKYVELRCDPISGHTALYWYRQSLGQGPEFLIYFQGTGAADDSGLPNDRFFAVRPEGSVSTLKIQRTERGDSAVYLCASSLVMNTEAFFGQGTRLTVV.

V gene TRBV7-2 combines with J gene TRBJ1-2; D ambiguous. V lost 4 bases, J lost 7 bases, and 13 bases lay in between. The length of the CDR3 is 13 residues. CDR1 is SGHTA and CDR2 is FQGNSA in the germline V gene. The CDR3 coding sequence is TGTGCCAGCAGCTCGTATCTGGACGGTGGCTACACCTTC. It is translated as CASSSYLDGGYTF.

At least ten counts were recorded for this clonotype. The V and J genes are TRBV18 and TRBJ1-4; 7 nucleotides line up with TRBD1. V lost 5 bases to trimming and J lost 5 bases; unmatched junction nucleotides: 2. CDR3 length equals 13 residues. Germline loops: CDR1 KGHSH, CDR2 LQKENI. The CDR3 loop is CASSSGQNEKLFF. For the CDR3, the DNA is TGTGCCAGCTCATCGGGACAGAATGAAAAACTGTTTTTT.

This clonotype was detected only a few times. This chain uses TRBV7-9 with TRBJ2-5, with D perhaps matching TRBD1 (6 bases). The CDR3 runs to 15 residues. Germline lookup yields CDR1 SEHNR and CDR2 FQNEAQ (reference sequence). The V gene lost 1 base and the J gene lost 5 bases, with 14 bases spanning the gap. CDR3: CASSLGRGFKETQYF. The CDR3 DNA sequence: TGTGCCAGCAGCTTAGGAAGGGGGTTTAAGGAGACCCAGTACTTC.